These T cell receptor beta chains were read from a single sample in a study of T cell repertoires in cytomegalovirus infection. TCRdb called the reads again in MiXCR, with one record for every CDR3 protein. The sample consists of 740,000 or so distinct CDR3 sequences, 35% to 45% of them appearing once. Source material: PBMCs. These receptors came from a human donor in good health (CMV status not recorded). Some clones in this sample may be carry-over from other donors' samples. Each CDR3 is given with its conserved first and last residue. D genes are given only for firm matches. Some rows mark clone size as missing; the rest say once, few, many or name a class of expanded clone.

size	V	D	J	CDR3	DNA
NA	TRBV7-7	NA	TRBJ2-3	CASSPQLKSTDTQYF	TGTGCTAGTTCCCCCCAGTTAAAGAGCACAGATACGCAGTATTTT
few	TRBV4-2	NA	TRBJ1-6	CASSQDRRHSPLHF	TGTGCCAGCAGCCAAGATCGGCGGCATTCACCCCTCCACTTT
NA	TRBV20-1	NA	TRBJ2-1	CSARQRRSSYNEQFF	TGCAGTGCTAGACAACGACGGAGCTCCTACAATGAGCAGTTCTTC
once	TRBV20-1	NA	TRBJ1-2	CSASYIGGLTNYGYTF	TGCAGTGCGAGTTACATAGGGGGACTCACCAACTATGGCTACACCTTC
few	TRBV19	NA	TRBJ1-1	CASSIRAEAFF	TGTGCCAGTAGTATTCGGGCTGAAGCTTTCTTT
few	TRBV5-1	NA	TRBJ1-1	CASSLGQVFMNTEAFF	TGCGCCAGCAGCTTGGGCCAGGTATTTATGAACACTGAAGCTTTCTTT
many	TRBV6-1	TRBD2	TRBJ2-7	CASRKATSGRFGEQYF	TGTGCCAGCAGGAAAGCAACTAGCGGGAGGTTTGGCGAGCAGTACTTC
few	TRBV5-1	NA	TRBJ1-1	CASSQGKNTEAFF	TGCGCCAGTTCACAGGGTAAGAACACTGAAGCTTTCTTT
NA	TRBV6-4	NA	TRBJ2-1	CASSFRLLDEQFF	TGTGCCAGCAGTTTTCGACTACTCGATGAGCAGTTCTTC
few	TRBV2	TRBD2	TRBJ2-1	CASSDPSGSGDEQFF	TGTGCCAGCAGTGACCCTAGCGGGAGCGGCGATGAGCAGTTCTTC
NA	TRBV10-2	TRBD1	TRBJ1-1	CASSVTGGRAEAFF	TGCGCCAGCAGTGTTACAGGGGGCCGCGCTGAAGCTTTCTTT
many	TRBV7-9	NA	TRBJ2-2	CASSLPGSTGELFF	TGTGCCAGCAGCTTACCGGGTTCCACCGGGGAGCTGTTTTTT
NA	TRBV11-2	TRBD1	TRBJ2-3	CASSVDRGNTDTQYF	TGTGCCAGCAGCGTTGACAGGGGGAACACAGATACGCAGTATTTT
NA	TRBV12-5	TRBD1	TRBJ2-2	CASGQGYTVERFF	TGTGCTAGTGGACAGGGGTACACCGTGGAGCGGTTTTTT
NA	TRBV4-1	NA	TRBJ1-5	CASSEEEYSNQPQHF	TGCGCCAGCAGCGAGGAAGAGTATAGCAATCAGCCCCAGCATTTT
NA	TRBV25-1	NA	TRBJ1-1	CASSEFAEMSEAFF	TGTGCCAGCAGTGAATTCGCAGAAATGAGTGAAGCTTTCTTT
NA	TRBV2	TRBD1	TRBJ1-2	CASSSQGIDGYTF	TGTGCCAGCAGTTCACAGGGGATCGACGGCTACACCTTC
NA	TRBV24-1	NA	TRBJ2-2	CATSDRLQNTGELFF	TGTGCCACCAGTGATCGACTTCAAAACACCGGGGAGCTGTTTTTT
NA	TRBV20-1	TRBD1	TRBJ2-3	CSAPPGQGADTQYF	TGCAGTGCTCCACCGGGACAGGGGGCAGATACGCAGTATTTT
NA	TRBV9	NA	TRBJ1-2	CASSVAGGSLGGYTF	TGTGCCAGCAGCGTAGCTGGGGGCAGTTTGGGTGGCTACACCTTC
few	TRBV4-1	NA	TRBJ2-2	CASSQPGTTGELFF	TGCGCCAGCAGCCAACCGGGAACTACCGGGGAGCTGTTTTTT
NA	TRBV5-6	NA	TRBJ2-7	CDLGPYEQYF	TGCGACCTAGGACCCTACGAGCAGTACTTC
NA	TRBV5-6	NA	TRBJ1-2	CASSPATGRGYTF	TGTGCCAGCAGCCCCGCCACAGGACGGGGCTACACCTTC
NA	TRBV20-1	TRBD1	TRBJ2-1	CSAREGQGANEQFF	TGCAGTGCTAGAGAGGGCCAGGGGGCGAATGAGCAGTTCTTC
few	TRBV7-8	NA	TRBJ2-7	CASSLWGRASISNEQYF	TGTGCCAGCAGCTTATGGGGTAGGGCTAGTATTTCCAACGAGCAGTACTTC